The T cell receptor (beta chain) described here comes from a study of cytomegalovirus exposure and HLA in healthy donors. Study background: The roughly 120 validation repertoires matched the 600 to 700 first-cohort repertoires in platform, a later analysis reported.

CDR1 is MNHEY, CDR2 SVGAGI, per germline. The length of the CDR3 is 15 residues. The V and J ends lost 2 bases and 4 bases respectively, with 14 bases between them. The donors were members of the roughly 120-subject validation cohort (separate from the roughly 700-subject first cohort). In this sample, this clone turned up once. The data were produced by immunoSEQ multiplex PCR, yet TCRdb's version contains in-frame clones alone and is incomplete. The sample has 300,000 or so clones, roughly 87% seen once. Sequenced input: PBMCs. This receptor was obtained from a man aged 25 to 40 in good health and CMV-seronegative. The gene calls are TRBV6-5 and TRBJ1-2, with a tentative D call TRBD1 (6 bases). As DNA, the CDR3 is TGTGCCAGCAGTTACCAACAGGGTCCTTCCTATGGCTACACCTTC. Amino acid sequence: CASSYQQGPSYGYTF.